The sequence of this TCR beta chain was determined in a study of CD8+CD57+ T cells in acquired aplastic anemia. Background on the study: Recorded DNA amounts for sorted CD4+ and CD8+ cells had an average of approximately 2.9 ug. As sequenced from healthy donors, CD4+ cells averaged roughly 11 million reads. Regarding the study as a whole: Patients and controls shared around 30 CD8+ CDR3 sequences.

This CDR3 region has 15 residues. Germline CDR1 is SNHLY and CDR2 is FYNNEI. V lost 6 bases, J lost 12 bases, and 21 bases lay in between. Both TCR beta VDJ combination and CDR3 sequence profiling were carried out. Genomic DNA was the template for this profiling. Via MiXCR, TCRdb re-called the reads, giving one row per CDR3 protein. The data hold around 400,000 distinct CDR3 sequences, with about two thirds observed a single time. Points on this clonotype: Its antigen is unknown.

The genes are TRBV2 and TRBJ2-6; D may be TRBD1 or TRBD2 (5 bases each). Sequenced material: sorted CD4+, CD8+, or CD8+CD57+ T cells (not recorded which) from PBMCs. This TCR was recovered from a human donor in good health, serving as a control. The CDR3 loop is CASSLRSSGTGVLTF. The CDR3 nucleotides are TGTGCCAGCAGCCTGCGCAGCTCTGGGACCGGCGTCCTGACTTTC.